This TCR beta chain is drawn from a study of shared clonotypes between healthy human individuals. Study background: Contributing individuals were a couple of females and a few males aged 18 to 49. CD8 memory received one plate per donor, CD8 naive two, CD4 memory three and CD4 naive three.

The assay was run at deep level. The table came from immunoSEQ multiplex PCR; TCRdb's copy has only in-frame clones and leaves some out. The sample contains under 1,100,000 clones, 65% to 80% of which appear only once. With respect to this clone: Its antigen remains unknown.

The study, taken as a whole, reports: Non-shared clonotypes displayed generation probabilities falling below those of clonotypes present in all four donors.

The CDR3 contains 16 residues. Trimming took 3 bases from V and 2 from J; bases not matched to a gene: 8. Germline V gives CDR1 MNHNS, CDR2 SASEGT. The J gene is TRBJ1-2, the V gene TRBV6-1; 8 bases are a match to TRBD1. Sequences were obtained from memory CD4+ T cells sorted from blood. Documented subset: CD45RA-negative fraction. This clonotype originated in a man aged 18 to 29 in good health. CDR3 sequence: CASSDPTGGSNYGYTF. The CDR3 nucleotides are TGTGCCAGCAGTGATCCTACAGGGGGTTCAAACTATGGCTACACCTTC.